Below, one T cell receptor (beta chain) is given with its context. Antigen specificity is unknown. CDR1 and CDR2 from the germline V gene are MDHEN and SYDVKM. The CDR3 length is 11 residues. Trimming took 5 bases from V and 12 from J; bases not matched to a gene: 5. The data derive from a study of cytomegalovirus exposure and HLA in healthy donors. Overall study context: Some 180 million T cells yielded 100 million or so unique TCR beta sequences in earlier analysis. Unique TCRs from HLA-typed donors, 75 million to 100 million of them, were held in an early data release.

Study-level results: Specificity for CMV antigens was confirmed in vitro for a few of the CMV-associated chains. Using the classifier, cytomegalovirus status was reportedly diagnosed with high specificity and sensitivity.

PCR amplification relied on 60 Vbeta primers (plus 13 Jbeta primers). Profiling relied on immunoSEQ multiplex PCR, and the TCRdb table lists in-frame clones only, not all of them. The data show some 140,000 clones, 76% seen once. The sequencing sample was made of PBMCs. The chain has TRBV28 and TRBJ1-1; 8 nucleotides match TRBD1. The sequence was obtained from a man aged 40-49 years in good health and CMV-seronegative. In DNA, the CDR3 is TGTGCCAGCAGTCTCGGACAGGGAACTTTCTTT. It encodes CASSLGQGTFF. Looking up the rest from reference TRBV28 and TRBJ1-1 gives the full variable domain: DVKVTQSSRYLVKRTGEKVFLECVQDMDHENMFWYRQDPGLGLRLIYFSYDVKMKEKGDIPEGYSVSREKKERFSLILESASTNQTSMYLCASSLGQGTFFGQGTRLTVV.